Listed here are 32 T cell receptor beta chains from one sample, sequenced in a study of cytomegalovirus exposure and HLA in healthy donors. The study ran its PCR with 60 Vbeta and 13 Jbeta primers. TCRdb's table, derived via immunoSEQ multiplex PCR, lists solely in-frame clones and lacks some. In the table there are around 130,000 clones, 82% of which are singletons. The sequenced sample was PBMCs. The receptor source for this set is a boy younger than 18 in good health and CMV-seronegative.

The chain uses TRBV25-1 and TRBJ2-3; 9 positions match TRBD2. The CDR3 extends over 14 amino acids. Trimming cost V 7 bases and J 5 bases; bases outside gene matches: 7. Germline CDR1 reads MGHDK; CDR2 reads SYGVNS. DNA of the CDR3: TGTGCCAGCACAAATAGCGGGAGAAGAGATACGCAGTATTTT. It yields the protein CASTNSGRRDTQYF.

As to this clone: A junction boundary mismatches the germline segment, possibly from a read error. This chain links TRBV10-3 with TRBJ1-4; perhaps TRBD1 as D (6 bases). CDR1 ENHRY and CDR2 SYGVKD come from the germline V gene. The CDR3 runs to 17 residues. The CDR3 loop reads CAISERQEKPTNEKLFF. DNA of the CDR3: TGTGCCATCAGTGAGAGACAGGAGAAGCCAACGAATGAAAAACTGTTTTTT.

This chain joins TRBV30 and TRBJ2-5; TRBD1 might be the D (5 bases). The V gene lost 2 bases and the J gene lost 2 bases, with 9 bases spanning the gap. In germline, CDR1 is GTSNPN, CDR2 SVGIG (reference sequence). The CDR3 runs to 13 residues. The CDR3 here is CAWSLTVQETQYF. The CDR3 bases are TGTGCCTGGAGTTTGACAGTACAAGAGACCCAGTACTTC.

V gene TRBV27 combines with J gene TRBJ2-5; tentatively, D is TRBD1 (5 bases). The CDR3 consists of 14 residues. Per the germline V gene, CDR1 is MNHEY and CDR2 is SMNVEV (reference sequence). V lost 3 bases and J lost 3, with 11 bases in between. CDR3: CASSFGDSEETQYF. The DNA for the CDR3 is TGTGCCAGCAGTTTCGGAGACAGCGAAGAGACCCAGTACTTC.

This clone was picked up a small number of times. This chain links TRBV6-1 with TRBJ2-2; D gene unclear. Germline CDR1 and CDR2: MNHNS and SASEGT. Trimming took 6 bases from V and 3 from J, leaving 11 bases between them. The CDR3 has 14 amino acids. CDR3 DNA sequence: TGTGCCAGCAGAGCAGCAGGTTACACCGGGGAGCTGTTTTTT. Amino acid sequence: CASRAAGYTGELFF.

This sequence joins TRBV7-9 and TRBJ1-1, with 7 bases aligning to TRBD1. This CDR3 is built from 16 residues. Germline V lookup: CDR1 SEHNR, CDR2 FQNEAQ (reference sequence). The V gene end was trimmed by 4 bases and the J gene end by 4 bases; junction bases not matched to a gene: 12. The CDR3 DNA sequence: TGTGCCAGCAGCTCCACTCCTTTGGGGACAGTCACTGAAGCTTTCTTT. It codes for CASSSTPLGTVTEAFF.

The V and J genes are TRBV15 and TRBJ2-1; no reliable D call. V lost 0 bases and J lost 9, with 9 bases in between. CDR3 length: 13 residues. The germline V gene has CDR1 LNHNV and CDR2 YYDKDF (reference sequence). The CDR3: CATSRDNSPEQFF. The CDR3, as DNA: TGTGCCACCAGCAGAGATAACTCACCTGAGCAGTTCTTC.

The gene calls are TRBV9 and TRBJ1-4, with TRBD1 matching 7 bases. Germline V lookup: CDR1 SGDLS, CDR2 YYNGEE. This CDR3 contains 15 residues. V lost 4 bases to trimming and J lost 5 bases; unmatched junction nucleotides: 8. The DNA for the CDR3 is TGTGCCAGCAGCCCCCCAGGGGGTAAGAATGAAAAACTGTTTTTT. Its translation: CASSPPGGKNEKLFF.

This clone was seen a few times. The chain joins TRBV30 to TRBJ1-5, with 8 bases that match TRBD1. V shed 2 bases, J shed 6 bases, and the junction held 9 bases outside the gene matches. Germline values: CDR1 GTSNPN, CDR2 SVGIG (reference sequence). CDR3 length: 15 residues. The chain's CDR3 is CAWSNRGGLGQPQHF. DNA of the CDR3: TGTGCCTGGAGTAACAGGGGGGGTTTGGGTCAGCCCCAGCATTTT.

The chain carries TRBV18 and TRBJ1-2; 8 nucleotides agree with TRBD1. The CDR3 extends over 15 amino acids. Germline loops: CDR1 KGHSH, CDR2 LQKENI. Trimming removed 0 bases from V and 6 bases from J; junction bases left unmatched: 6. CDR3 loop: CASSPPTGAGNGYTF. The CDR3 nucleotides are TGTGCCAGCTCACCACCGACAGGGGCGGGGAATGGCTACACCTTC. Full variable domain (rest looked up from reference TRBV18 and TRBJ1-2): NAGVMQNPRHLVRRRGQEARLRCSPMKGHSHVYWYRQLPEEGLKFMVYLQKENIIDESGMPKERFSAEFPKEGPSILRIQQVVRGDSAAYFCASSPPTGAGNGYTFGSGTRLTVV.

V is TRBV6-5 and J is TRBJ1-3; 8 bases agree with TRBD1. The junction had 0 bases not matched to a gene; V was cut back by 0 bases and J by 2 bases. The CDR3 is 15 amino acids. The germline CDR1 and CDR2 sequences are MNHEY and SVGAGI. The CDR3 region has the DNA TGTGCCAGCAGTTACTCCAGGGGGCCTGGAAACACCATATATTTT. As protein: CASSYSRGPGNTIYF.

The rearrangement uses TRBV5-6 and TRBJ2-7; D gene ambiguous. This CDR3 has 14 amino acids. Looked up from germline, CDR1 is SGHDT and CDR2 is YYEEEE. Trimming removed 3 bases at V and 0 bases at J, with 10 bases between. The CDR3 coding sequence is TGTGCCAGCAGCTGGAGTCTTAGCTCCTACGAGCAGTACTTC. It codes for CASSWSLSSYEQYF.

In DNA, the CDR3 is TGCGCCAGCAGCCTTGGGACTAGCGGGAGTCAGCAGTATTTT. Its protein is CASSLGTSGSQQYF. This chain connects TRBV5-1 to TRBJ2-3; 14 bases fit TRBD2. CDR1 and CDR2 from the germline V gene are SGHRS and YFSETQ. Trimming took 4 bases from V and 11 from J; bases not matched to a gene: 6. The CDR3 spans 14 residues.

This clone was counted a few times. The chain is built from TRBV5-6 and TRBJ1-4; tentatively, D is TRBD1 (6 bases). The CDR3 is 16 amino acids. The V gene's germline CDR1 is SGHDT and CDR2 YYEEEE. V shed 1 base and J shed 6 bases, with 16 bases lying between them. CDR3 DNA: TGTGCCAGCAGCTTGTTCGGGGGGCGTCAGGATGAAAAACTGTTTTTT. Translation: CASSLFGGRQDEKLFF.

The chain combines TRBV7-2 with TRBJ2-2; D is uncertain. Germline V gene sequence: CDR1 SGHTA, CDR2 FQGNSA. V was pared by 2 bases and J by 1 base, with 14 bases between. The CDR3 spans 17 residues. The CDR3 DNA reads TGTGCCAGCAGCTTAATAGGTCGGTCAGGGAACACCGGGGAGCTGTTTTTT. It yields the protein CASSLIGRSGNTGELFF. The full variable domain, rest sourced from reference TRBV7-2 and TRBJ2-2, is GAGVSQSPSNKVTEKGKDVELRCDPISGHTALYWYRQSLGQGLEFLIYFQGNSAPDKSGLPSDRFSAERTGGSVSTLTIQRTQQEDSAVYLCASSLIGRSGNTGELFFGEGSRLTVL.

CDR3 region: CASSSETGNYGYTF. The CDR3 DNA is TGTGCCAGCTCATCTGAAACAGGGAACTATGGCTACACCTTC. This chain connects TRBV18 to TRBJ1-2; TRBD1 is a possible D gene (6 bases). CDR3 length: 14 residues. V was trimmed by 5 bases and J by 2 bases, leaving 12 bases between them. Per the germline V gene, CDR1 is KGHSH and CDR2 is LQKENI.

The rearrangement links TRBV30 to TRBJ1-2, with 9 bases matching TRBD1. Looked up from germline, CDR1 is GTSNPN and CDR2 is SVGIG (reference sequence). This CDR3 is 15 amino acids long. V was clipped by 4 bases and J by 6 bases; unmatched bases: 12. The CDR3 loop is CAWKYQTGGIHGYTF. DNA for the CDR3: TGTGCCTGGAAATATCAGACAGGGGGAATCCATGGCTACACCTTC.

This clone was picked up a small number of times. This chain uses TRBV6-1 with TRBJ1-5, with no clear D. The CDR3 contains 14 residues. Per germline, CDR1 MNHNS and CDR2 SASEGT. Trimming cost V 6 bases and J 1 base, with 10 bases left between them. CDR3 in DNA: TGTGCCAGCAGACTCGGGGTAAGCAATCAGCCCCAGCATTTT. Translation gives CASRLGVSNQPQHF.

The CDR3: CASSLAGTGLYEQYF. CDR3 sequence (DNA): TGTGCCAGCAGCTTGGCAGGGACAGGACTTTACGAGCAGTACTTC. J is TRBJ2-7 and V is TRBV5-6; 8 positions agree with TRBD1. Germline trimming cut 0 bases from V and 4 bases from J; bases unmatched to any gene: 6. The V gene's germline CDR1 is SGHDT and CDR2 YYEEEE. The CDR3 is 15 amino acids.

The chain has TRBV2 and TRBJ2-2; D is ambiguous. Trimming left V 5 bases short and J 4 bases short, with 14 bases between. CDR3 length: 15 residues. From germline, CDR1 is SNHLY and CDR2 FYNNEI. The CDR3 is CASSPRVPFTGELFF. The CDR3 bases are TGTGCCAGCAGTCCCCGGGTACCTTTCACCGGGGAGCTGTTTTTT. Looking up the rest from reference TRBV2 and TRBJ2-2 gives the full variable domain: EPEVTQTPSHQVTQMGQEVILRCVPISNHLYFYWYRQILGQKVEFLVSFYNNEISEKSEIFDDQFSVERPDGSNFTLKIRSTKLEDSAMYFCASSPRVPFTGELFFGEGSRLTVL.

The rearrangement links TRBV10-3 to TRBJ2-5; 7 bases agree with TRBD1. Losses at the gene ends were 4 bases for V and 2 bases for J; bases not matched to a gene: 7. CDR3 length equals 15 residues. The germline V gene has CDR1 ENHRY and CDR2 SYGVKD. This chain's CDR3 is CAISVATGIQETQYF. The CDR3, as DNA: TGTGCCATCAGTGTGGCGACAGGGATTCAAGAGACCCAGTACTTC.

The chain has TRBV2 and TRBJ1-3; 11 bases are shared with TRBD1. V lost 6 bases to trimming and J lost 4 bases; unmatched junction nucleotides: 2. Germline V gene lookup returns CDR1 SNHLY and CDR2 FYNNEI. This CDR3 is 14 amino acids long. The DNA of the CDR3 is TGTGCCAGCAGGGGACAGGGGGGGGGAAACACCATATATTTT. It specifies CASRGQGGGNTIYF.

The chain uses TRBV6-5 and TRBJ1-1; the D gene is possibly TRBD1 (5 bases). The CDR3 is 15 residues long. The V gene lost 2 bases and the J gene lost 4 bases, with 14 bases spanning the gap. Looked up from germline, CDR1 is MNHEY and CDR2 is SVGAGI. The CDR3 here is CASSYKGFRGTEAFF. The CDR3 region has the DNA TGTGCCAGCAGTTACAAGGGGTTCCGTGGCACTGAAGCTTTCTTT.

This chain's CDR3 is CASRSRAVSSYEQYF. The CDR3, as DNA: TGTGCCAGCAGGTCCCGAGCGGTGAGCTCCTACGAGCAGTACTTC. The rearrangement uses TRBV7-8 and TRBJ2-7, with D possibly being TRBD2 (5 bases). Trimming cost V 6 bases and J 0 bases, with 15 bases left between them. The CDR3 loop spans 15 amino acids. Germline V lookup: CDR1 SGHVS, CDR2 FQNEAQ.

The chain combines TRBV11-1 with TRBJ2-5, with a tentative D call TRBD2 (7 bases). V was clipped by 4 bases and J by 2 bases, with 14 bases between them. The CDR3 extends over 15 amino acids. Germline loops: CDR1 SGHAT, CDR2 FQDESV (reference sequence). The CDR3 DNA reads TGTGCCAGCAGCTCCAGAGCGGGGACACAAGAGACCCAGTACTTC. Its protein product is CASSSRAGTQETQYF.

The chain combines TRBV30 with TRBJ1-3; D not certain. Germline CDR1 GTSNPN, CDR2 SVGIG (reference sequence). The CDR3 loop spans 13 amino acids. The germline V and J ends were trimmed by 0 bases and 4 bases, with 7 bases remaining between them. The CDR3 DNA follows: TGTGCCTGGAGTGTAACCCTAGGAAACACCATATATTTT. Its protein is CAWSVTLGNTIYF.

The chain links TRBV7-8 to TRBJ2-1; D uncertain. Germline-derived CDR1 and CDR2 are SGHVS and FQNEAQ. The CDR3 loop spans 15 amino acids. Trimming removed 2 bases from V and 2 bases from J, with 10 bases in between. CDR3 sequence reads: CASSLTGGPYNEQFF. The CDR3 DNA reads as TGTGCCAGCAGCTTAACTGGCGGCCCCTACAATGAGCAGTTCTTC.

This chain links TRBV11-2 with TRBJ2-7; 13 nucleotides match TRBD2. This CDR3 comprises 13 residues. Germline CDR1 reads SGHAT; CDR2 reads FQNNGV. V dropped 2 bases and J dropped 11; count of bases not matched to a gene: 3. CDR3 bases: TGTGCCAGCAGCTTAACTAGCGGGAGGGCGAAGTACTTC. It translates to CASSLTSGRAKYF.

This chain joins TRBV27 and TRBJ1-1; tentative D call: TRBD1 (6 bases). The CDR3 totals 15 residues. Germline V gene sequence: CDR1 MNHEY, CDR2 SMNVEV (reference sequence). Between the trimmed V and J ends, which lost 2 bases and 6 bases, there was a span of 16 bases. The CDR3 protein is CASSLEPRGAPEAFF. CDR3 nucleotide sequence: TGTGCCAGCAGTTTAGAGCCCCGGGGGGCTCCTGAAGCTTTCTTT.

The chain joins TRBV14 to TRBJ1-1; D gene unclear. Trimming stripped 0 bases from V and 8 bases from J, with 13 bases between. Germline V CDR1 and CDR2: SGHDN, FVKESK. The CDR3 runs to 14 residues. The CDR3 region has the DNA TGTGCCAGCAGCCAAGAATTGGAGGTACCAGAAGCTTTCTTT. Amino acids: CASSQELEVPEAFF.

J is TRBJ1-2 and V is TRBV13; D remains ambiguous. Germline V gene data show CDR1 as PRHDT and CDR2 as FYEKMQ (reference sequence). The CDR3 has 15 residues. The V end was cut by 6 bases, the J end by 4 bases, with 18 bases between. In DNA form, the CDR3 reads TGTGCCAGCAGATCACGGACTCACGAGGCCTATGGCTACACCTTC. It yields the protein CASRSRTHEAYGYTF. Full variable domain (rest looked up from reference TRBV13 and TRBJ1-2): AAGVIQSPRHLIKEKRETATLKCYPIPRHDTVYWYQQGPGQDPQFLISFYEKMQSDKGSIPDRFSAQQFSDYHSELNMSSLELGDSALYFCASRSRTHEAYGYTFGSGTRLTVV.

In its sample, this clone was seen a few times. CDR3 in amino acids: CASSLPTGDPSNEKLFF. The CDR3 DNA is TGTGCCAGCAGCTTACCGACAGGGGATCCATCAAATGAAAAACTGTTTTTT. V is TRBV7-9 and J is TRBJ1-4; 8 nucleotides line up with TRBD1. The CDR3 sequence is 17 residues long. The ends lost 2 bases at V and 5 bases at J; junction bases unmatched: 10. Per germline, CDR1 SEHNR and CDR2 FQNEAQ (reference sequence).